These T cell receptor beta chains were read from a single sample in a study of blood T cell repertoires in COVID-19. Sequenced by immunoSEQ multiplex PCR; TCRdb stores in-frame clones only, minus some. The sample has 95,000 to 110,000 clones, roughly 80% seen once. Sequenced input: peripheral blood. These receptors came from a man aged 55 to 69 with acute or convalescent COVID-19. CDR3s include the opening cysteine and the closing phenylalanine or tryptophan. The D gene is left open where the match is weak. The size entry is marked missing in some rows and otherwise reads once, few, many or a size class.

d_call: TRBD2; clone_size: -; j_call: TRBJ2-2; cdr3_length: 17; v_call: TRBV15; cdr3_nt: TGTGCCACCAGCAAAGGGACTAGCGGGACGAACACCGGGGAGCTGTTTTTT; cdr3_aa: CATSKGTSGTNTGELFF
d_call: TRBD2; clone_size: once; j_call: TRBJ2-1; cdr3_length: 17; v_call: TRBV6-6; cdr3_nt: TGTGCCAGCAGTCCTTGGACTAGCGGGAACAGCCCGAGTGAGCAGTTCTTC; cdr3_aa: CASSPWTSGNSPSEQFF
d_call: -; clone_size: -; j_call: TRBJ1-5; cdr3_length: 12; v_call: TRBV5-6; cdr3_nt: TGTGCCAGCAGCGCGCTGGGCCAGCCCCAGCATTTT; cdr3_aa: CASSALGQPQHF
d_call: -; clone_size: -; j_call: TRBJ1-1; cdr3_length: 13; v_call: TRBV7-9; cdr3_nt: TGTGCCAGCAGCTACCGGGAGGGCACTGAAGCTTTCTTT; cdr3_aa: CASSYREGTEAFF
d_call: TRBD1; clone_size: -; j_call: TRBJ2-5; cdr3_length: 14; v_call: TRBV5-5; cdr3_nt: TGTGCCAGCAGCCTGATACAGGGGACCGAGACCCAGTACTTC; cdr3_aa: CASSLIQGTETQYF
d_call: -; clone_size: -; j_call: TRBJ1-2; cdr3_length: 13; v_call: TRBV5-1; cdr3_nt: TGCGCCAGCAGCTTGGCCCCACCGGGTGGCTACACCTTC; cdr3_aa: CASSLAPPGGYTF
d_call: TRBD2; clone_size: -; j_call: TRBJ2-1; cdr3_length: 17; v_call: TRBV29-1; cdr3_nt: TGCAGCGTTGTAGGGAGTATGGGCGGGAGGCCCCACAATGAGCAGTTCTTC; cdr3_aa: CSVVGSMGGRPHNEQFF
d_call: -; clone_size: once; j_call: TRBJ2-4; cdr3_length: 16; v_call: TRBV6-2/TRBV6-3; cdr3_nt: TGTGCCAGCAGTCATCCAACCTTTGTATCTAGCGACATTCAGTACTTC; cdr3_aa: CASSHPTFVSSDIQYF
d_call: TRBD2; clone_size: -; j_call: TRBJ2-1; cdr3_length: 17; v_call: TRBV27; cdr3_nt: TGTGCCAGCAGTTTAAGGCTAGCGGGAGGAAAATACAATGAGCAGTTCTTC; cdr3_aa: CASSLRLAGGKYNEQFF
d_call: -; clone_size: -; j_call: TRBJ1-5; cdr3_length: 15; v_call: TRBV29-1; cdr3_nt: TGCAGCGTTGTAGCTACAGGGTCGAGCAATCAGCCCCAGCATTTT; cdr3_aa: CSVVATGSSNQPQHF
d_call: -; clone_size: -; j_call: TRBJ1-3; cdr3_length: 14; v_call: TRBV25-1; cdr3_nt: TGTGCCAGCAGGGACAGCATCTCTGGAAACACCATATATTTT; cdr3_aa: CASRDSISGNTIYF
d_call: TRBD2; clone_size: -; j_call: TRBJ2-7; cdr3_length: 14; v_call: TRBV28; cdr3_nt: TGTGCCAGCAGTCACCCCGGGAGGAGGGGCGAGCAGTACTTC; cdr3_aa: CASSHPGRRGEQYF
d_call: -; clone_size: -; j_call: TRBJ2-1; cdr3_length: 22; v_call: TRBV21-1; cdr3_nt: TGTGCCAGCAGCAAACCATACCGGGGACAGGGGGTCGTAGCTGGTATCTACAATGAGCAGTTCTTC; cdr3_aa: CASSKPYRGQGVVAGIYNEQFF
d_call: TRBD2; clone_size: -; j_call: TRBJ2-7; cdr3_length: 16; v_call: TRBV7-9; cdr3_nt: TGTGCCAGCAGCTCGGCGGGGGTAGCTGTCTCCTACGAGCAGTACTTC; cdr3_aa: CASSSAGVAVSYEQYF
d_call: -; clone_size: -; j_call: TRBJ2-5; cdr3_length: 11; v_call: TRBV29-1; cdr3_nt: TGCAGCGTTGGACTACAAGAGACCCAGTACTTC; cdr3_aa: CSVGLQETQYF
d_call: TRBD1; clone_size: -; j_call: TRBJ1-5; cdr3_length: 16; v_call: TRBV28; cdr3_nt: TGTGCCAGCAGTTCCAGGACAGGGGGAAGCAATCAGCCCCAGCATTTT; cdr3_aa: CASSSRTGGSNQPQHF
d_call: -; clone_size: -; j_call: TRBJ1-1; cdr3_length: 11; v_call: TRBV20-1; cdr3_nt: TGCACCCTCGACAGATCCACTGAAGCTTTCTTT; cdr3_aa: CTLDRSTEAFF
d_call: TRBD1; clone_size: -; j_call: TRBJ1-2; cdr3_length: 18; v_call: TRBV27; cdr3_nt: TGTGCCAGCAGTTTACGTGGGGGGCGACAGGGTGTGAACTATGGCTACACCTTC; cdr3_aa: CASSLRGGRQGVNYGYTF
d_call: -; clone_size: -; j_call: TRBJ1-2; cdr3_length: 14; v_call: TRBV18; cdr3_nt: TGTGCCAGCTCACCAGAAGACAGTCCTGTTGGCTACACCTTC; cdr3_aa: CASSPEDSPVGYTF
d_call: -; clone_size: once; j_call: TRBJ2-5; cdr3_length: 15; v_call: TRBV24-1; cdr3_nt: TGTGCCACCAGTGATCCAAAGGGGCACCGAGAGACCCAGTACTTC; cdr3_aa: CATSDPKGHRETQYF
d_call: TRBD1; clone_size: -; j_call: TRBJ2-3; cdr3_length: 17; v_call: TRBV18; cdr3_nt: TGTGCCAGCTCCCCTAATCCAGGACAGGAGATCACAGATACGCAGTATTTT; cdr3_aa: CASSPNPGQEITDTQYF
d_call: -; clone_size: -; j_call: TRBJ1-5; cdr3_length: 13; v_call: TRBV24-1; cdr3_nt: TGTGCCACCAGGGGCGGGAGCAATCAGCCCCAGCATTTT; cdr3_aa: CATRGGSNQPQHF
d_call: -; clone_size: few; j_call: TRBJ1-1; cdr3_length: 13; v_call: TRBV18; cdr3_nt: TGTGCCAGCTCACCGGAGAGCGGCACTGAAGCTTTCTTT; cdr3_aa: CASSPESGTEAFF
d_call: TRBD2; clone_size: -; j_call: TRBJ2-5; cdr3_length: 13; v_call: TRBV5-4; cdr3_nt: TGTGCCAGCAGCGCTAGCGGGGAAGAGACCCAGTACTTC; cdr3_aa: CASSASGEETQYF
d_call: -; clone_size: few; j_call: TRBJ2-6; cdr3_length: 15; v_call: TRBV6-5; cdr3_nt: TGTGCCAGCGTTAATTTCAGGTCTGGGGCCAACGTCCTGACTTTC; cdr3_aa: CASVNFRSGANVLTF
d_call: TRBD1; clone_size: -; j_call: TRBJ1-5; cdr3_length: 15; v_call: TRBV7-2; cdr3_nt: TGTGCCAGCAGCTTAGGGGAACGACAGGGCCGGCCCCAGCATTTT; cdr3_aa: CASSLGERQGRPQHF
d_call: -; clone_size: -; j_call: TRBJ2-5; cdr3_length: 11; v_call: TRBV7-9; cdr3_nt: TGTGCCAGCAGCTTAGTGGTAGCACTCTACTTC; cdr3_aa: CASSLVVALYF
d_call: TRBD1; clone_size: -; j_call: TRBJ2-5; cdr3_length: 14; v_call: TRBV7-9; cdr3_nt: TGTGCCAGCAGCTTAGTCGGGACAGAAGAGACCCAGTACTTC; cdr3_aa: CASSLVGTEETQYF
d_call: -; clone_size: once; j_call: TRBJ2-7; cdr3_length: 14; v_call: TRBV27; cdr3_nt: TGTGCCAGCAGTCCGGACTGGTTAAGGAACGAGCAGTACTTC; cdr3_aa: CASSPDWLRNEQYF
d_call: -; clone_size: -; j_call: TRBJ2-5; cdr3_length: 13; v_call: TRBV11-3; cdr3_nt: TGTGCCAGCAGCACCCGTCCCGGAGAGACCCAGTACTTC; cdr3_aa: CASSTRPGETQYF
d_call: TRBD1; clone_size: -; j_call: TRBJ2-6; cdr3_length: 15; v_call: TRBV28; cdr3_nt: TGTGCCAGCAGGACAGGGCCTGAGTGGGCCAACGTCCTGACTTTC; cdr3_aa: CASRTGPEWANVLTF
d_call: TRBD1; clone_size: once; j_call: TRBJ1-5; cdr3_length: 14; v_call: TRBV19; cdr3_nt: TGTGCCAAGCCGGGACAGTATAGCAATCAGCCCCAGCATTTT; cdr3_aa: CAKPGQYSNQPQHF
d_call: -; clone_size: -; j_call: TRBJ1-1; cdr3_length: 15; v_call: TRBV4-1; cdr3_nt: TGCGCCAGCAGCCAAGATCGCGGAGGATCCACTGAAGCTTTCTTT; cdr3_aa: CASSQDRGGSTEAFF
d_call: -; clone_size: -; j_call: TRBJ2-5; cdr3_length: 13; v_call: TRBV2; cdr3_nt: TGTGCCAGCAGTGAGGACCCCAGGGGGACCCAGTACTTC; cdr3_aa: CASSEDPRGTQYF
d_call: TRBD2; clone_size: -; j_call: TRBJ2-1; cdr3_length: 16; v_call: TRBV12-5; cdr3_nt: TGTGCTAGTGGTTCGACTAGCGGGAGTAATTTGAATGAGCAGTTCTTC; cdr3_aa: CASGSTSGSNLNEQFF
d_call: TRBD1; clone_size: once; j_call: TRBJ2-5; cdr3_length: 14; v_call: TRBV4-1; cdr3_nt: TGCGCCAGCAGCCAAGAGGGACAGAGGGAGACCCAGTACTTC; cdr3_aa: CASSQEGQRETQYF
d_call: -; clone_size: once; j_call: TRBJ2-7; cdr3_length: 13; v_call: TRBV11-2; cdr3_nt: TGTGCCAGCAAGATTGGGGGGATCTACGAGCAGTACTTC; cdr3_aa: CASKIGGIYEQYF